What follows are 14 T cell receptor beta chains derived from one specimen sequenced in a study of blood T cell repertoires in COVID-19 (dated by TCRdb to about 2020). Libraries were made using the immunoSEQ multiplex PCR assay. In its TCRdb copy, this immuneACCESS table keeps in-frame sequences only and misses some clones. Where compared with another copy, unresolved V genes explain less than half of these, and the others have no known cause. The sample table shows 110,000 to 150,000 clones, and 86% are seen once. The biggest ten clones account for less than 4.5% of the sample. The sample was PBMCs or T cells enriched from blood (not recorded which). The receptor source for this set is a man aged 50-59 years who had recovered from COVID-19.

This chain uses TRBV29-1 with TRBJ2-7; D may be TRBD1 (6 bases). The germline V gene encodes CDR1 SQVTM and CDR2 ANQGSEA. Trimming left V 5 bases short and J 7 bases short, with 15 bases between. The CDR3 is 12 residues long. CDR3 in amino acids: CSVRDTAREQYF. CDR3 sequence (DNA): TGCAGCGTTCGGGACACTGCGAGGGAGCAGTACTTC.

The V call is TRBV7-2, the J call TRBJ1-1; no clear D gene. This CDR3 is 13 amino acids long. From germline, CDR1 is SGHTA and CDR2 FQGNSA. V lost 1 base and J lost 10, with 13 bases in between. The CDR3 spells CASSLVMATGAFF. The CDR3 DNA follows: TGTGCCAGCAGCTTAGTGATGGCTACGGGAGCTTTCTTT.

Only one count was recorded for this clone. The V call is TRBV9, the J call TRBJ1-4; 9 bases are shared with TRBD1. CDR3 length equals 15 residues. V lost 4 bases to trimming and J lost 10 bases; unmatched junction nucleotides: 11. Germline lookup yields CDR1 SGDLS and CDR2 YYNGEE. CDR3 bases: TGTGCCAGCAGCTCCTGGGGACAGGGCCCGCGAAAACTGTTTTTT. Residues: CASSSWGQGPRKLFF.

The chain links TRBV4-2 to TRBJ2-5; D possibly corresponds to TRBD1 (7 bases). Germline CDR1 and CDR2: LGHNA and YNFKEQ. The CDR3 sequence is 16 residues long. V was cut by 3 bases and J by 4 bases, with 18 bases left in between. CDR3 DNA sequence: TGTGCCAGCAGCCACAGAGGGGGGACAGCCGGAGAGACCCAGTACTTC. Residues: CASSHRGGTAGETQYF.

This chain uses TRBV9 with TRBJ1-2; TRBD1 matches 7 bases. CDR3 size: 14 residues. V gave up 0 bases and J gave up 6 bases; unmatched junction bases: 5. Germline V CDR1 and CDR2: SGDLS, YYNGEE. This chain's CDR3 is CASSVAPGQDGYTF. Here the CDR3 DNA reads TGTGCCAGCAGCGTAGCCCCCGGACAGGATGGCTACACCTTC.

The rearrangement joins TRBV7-2 to TRBJ1-5; 10 bases agree with TRBD1. Per the germline V gene, CDR1 is SGHTA and CDR2 is FQGNSA. This CDR3 spans 15 amino acids. V was pared by 7 bases and J by 5 bases, with 8 bases of the junction left unmatched. The CDR3 coding sequence is TGTGCCAGCACCGCATCCGGGACAGGGGATCAGCCCCAGCATTTT. Protein product: CASTASGTGDQPQHF. Combining the CDR3 with reference TRBV7-2 and TRBJ1-5 gives the whole variable domain GAGVSQSPSNKVTEKGKDVELRCDPISGHTALYWYRQSLGQGLEFLIYFQGNSAPDKSGLPSDRFSAERTGGSVSTLTIQRTQQEDSAVYLCASTASGTGDQPQHFGDGTRLSIL.

The V call is TRBV5-6, the J call TRBJ2-5; 8 nucleotides line up with TRBD1. Germline loops: CDR1 SGHDT, CDR2 YYEEEE. Trimming took 4 bases from V and 3 from J; bases not matched to a gene: 5. The CDR3 loop spans 14 amino acids. The CDR3 DNA reads TGTGCCAGCAGCCGAATGACAGGGGAAGAGACCCAGTACTTC. Amino acid sequence: CASSRMTGEETQYF.

V and J are TRBV7-6 and TRBJ1-3; 10 bases line up with TRBD1. With 5 bases clipped from V and 3 bases from J, the junction kept 7 bases outside the gene matches. The CDR3 sequence is 16 residues long. CDR1 and CDR2 from the germline V gene are SGHVS and FNYEAQ. CDR3 sequence (DNA): TGTGCCAGCAGCCCTTCGACAGGGGGCAGTGGAAACACCATATATTTT. It codes for CASSPSTGGSGNTIYF.

The chain combines TRBV6-2 or TRBV6-3 with TRBJ2-7, with 7 nucleotides matching TRBD1. This CDR3 has 15 amino acids. The germline CDR1 and CDR2 sequences are MNHEY and SVGEGT. The ends lost 0 bases at V and 3 bases at J; junction bases unmatched: 5. CDR3 loop: CASSYSRGIGYEQYV. The DNA of the CDR3 is TGTGCCAGCAGTTACTCCAGGGGGATCGGCTACGAGCAGTACGTC.

The V gene is TRBV27, the J gene TRBJ1-4; D unresolved. The CDR3 has 15 residues. The ends were cut back, 3 bases at V and 2 bases at J, with 10 bases in the middle. Germline V gives CDR1 MNHEY, CDR2 SMNVEV (reference sequence). CDR3 sequence reads: CASSFTPRTNEKLFF. DNA for the CDR3: TGTGCCAGCAGTTTTACTCCCCGGACTAATGAAAAACTGTTTTTT. The whole variable domain, remainder taken from reference TRBV27 and TRBJ1-4, is EAQVTQNPRYLITVTGKKLTVTCSQNMNHEYMSWYRQDPGLGLRQIYYSMNVEVTDKGDVPEGYKVSRKEKRNFPLILESPSPNQTSLYFCASSFTPRTNEKLFFGSGTQLSVL.

This chain uses TRBV6-6 with TRBJ1-2; possible D gene TRBD1, 6 bases. The CDR3 is 14 residues long. V was cut by 2 bases and J by 7 bases, with 14 bases left in between. Germline loops: CDR1 MNHNY, CDR2 SVGAGI (reference sequence). In DNA, the CDR3 is TGTGCCAGCAGTTACACCGGGACACCTGCTGGCTACACCTTC. Translated, it gives CASSYTGTPAGYTF.

The rearrangement links TRBV5-1 to TRBJ2-2; a weak D match, TRBD1 (6 bases). The length of the CDR3 is 14 residues. With 3 bases removed from V and 0 bases from J, the gap between germline ends came to 6 bases. Germline lookup yields CDR1 SGHRS and CDR2 YFSETQ. CDR3 region: CASSWTANTGELFF. In DNA, the CDR3 is TGCGCCAGCAGCTGGACAGCGAACACCGGGGAGCTGTTTTTT.

This chain joins TRBV19 and TRBJ1-2, with D maybe TRBD1 (5 bases). Trimming stripped 7 bases from V and 8 bases from J, with 23 bases between. Germline lookup yields CDR1 LNHDA and CDR2 SQIVND (reference sequence). This CDR3 is 15 amino acids long. As DNA, the CDR3 is TGTGCCAGTACCCGGAGGGACGGGACCGGGGACGGCTACACCTTC. Translated, it gives CASTRRDGTGDGYTF.

The rearrangement links TRBV27 to TRBJ1-6; D might be TRBD1 (5 bases). CDR1 and CDR2 from the germline V gene are MNHEY and SMNVEV (reference sequence). The V end lost 7 bases, the J end lost 14 bases, and 21 bases lay between the germline ends. The CDR3 is made up of 14 amino acids. The CDR3 nucleotides read TGTGCCAGCACCATGCAGGGTCCCCAAGGAACCCTCCACTTT. Residues: CASTMQGPQGTLHF.